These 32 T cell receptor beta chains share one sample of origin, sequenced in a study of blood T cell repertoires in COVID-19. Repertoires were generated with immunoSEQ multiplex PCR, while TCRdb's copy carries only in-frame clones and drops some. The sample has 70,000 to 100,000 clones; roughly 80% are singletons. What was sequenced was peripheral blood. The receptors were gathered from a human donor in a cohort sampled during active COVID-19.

The DNA of the CDR3 is TGTGCCATCAGTGGGGACACCAACACTGAAGCTTTCTTT. Residues: CAISGDTNTEAFF. The chain couples TRBV10-3 to TRBJ1-1; D might be TRBD1 (6 bases). The CDR3 extends over 13 amino acids. Germline V gene sequence: CDR1 ENHRY, CDR2 SYGVKD. V lost 4 bases, J lost 2 bases, and 8 bases lay in between.

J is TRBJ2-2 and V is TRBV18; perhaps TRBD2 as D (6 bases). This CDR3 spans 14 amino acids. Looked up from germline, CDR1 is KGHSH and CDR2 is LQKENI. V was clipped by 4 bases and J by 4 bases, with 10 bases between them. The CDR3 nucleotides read TGTGCCAGCTCACTAGAGGGAGGCACCGGGGAGCTGTTTTTT. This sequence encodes CASSLEGGTGELFF.

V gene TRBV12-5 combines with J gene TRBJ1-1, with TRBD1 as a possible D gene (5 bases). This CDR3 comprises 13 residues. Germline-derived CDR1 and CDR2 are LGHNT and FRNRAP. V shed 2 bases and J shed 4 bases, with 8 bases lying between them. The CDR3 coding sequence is TGTGCTAGTGGTTTGATGACAGCCACTGAAGCTTTCTTT. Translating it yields CASGLMTATEAFF. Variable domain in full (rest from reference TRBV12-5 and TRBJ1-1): DARVTQTPRHKVTEMGQEVTMRCQPILGHNTVFWYRQTMMQGLELLAYFRNRAPLDDSGMPKDRFSAEMPDATLATLKIQPSEPRDSAVYFCASGLMTATEAFFGQGTRLTVV.

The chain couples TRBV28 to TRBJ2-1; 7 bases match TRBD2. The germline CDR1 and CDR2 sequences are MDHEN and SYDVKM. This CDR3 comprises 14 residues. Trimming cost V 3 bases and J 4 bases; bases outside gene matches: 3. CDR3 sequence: CASSLAGDYNEQFF. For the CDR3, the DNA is TGTGCCAGCAGTTTGGCGGGAGATTACAATGAGCAGTTCTTC.

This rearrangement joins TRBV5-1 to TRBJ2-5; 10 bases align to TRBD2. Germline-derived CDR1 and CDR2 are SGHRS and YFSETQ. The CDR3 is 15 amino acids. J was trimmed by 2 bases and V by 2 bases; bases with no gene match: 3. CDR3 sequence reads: CASSFGTSEQETQYF. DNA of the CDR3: TGCGCCAGCAGCTTCGGGACTAGCGAGCAAGAGACCCAGTACTTC.

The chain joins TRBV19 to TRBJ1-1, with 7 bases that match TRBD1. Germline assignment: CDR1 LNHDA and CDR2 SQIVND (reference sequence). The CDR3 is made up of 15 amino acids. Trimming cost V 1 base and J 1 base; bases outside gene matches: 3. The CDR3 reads CASSIGGGANTEAFF. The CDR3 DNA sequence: TGTGCCAGTAGTATAGGAGGGGGCGCGAACACTGAAGCTTTCTTT.

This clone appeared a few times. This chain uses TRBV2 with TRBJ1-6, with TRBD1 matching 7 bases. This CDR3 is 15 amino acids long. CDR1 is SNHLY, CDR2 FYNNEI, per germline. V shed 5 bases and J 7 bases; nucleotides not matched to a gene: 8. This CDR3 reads CASSKPGQRNSPLHF. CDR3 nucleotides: TGTGCCAGCAGTAAACCGGGACAGAGGAATTCACCCCTCCACTTT.

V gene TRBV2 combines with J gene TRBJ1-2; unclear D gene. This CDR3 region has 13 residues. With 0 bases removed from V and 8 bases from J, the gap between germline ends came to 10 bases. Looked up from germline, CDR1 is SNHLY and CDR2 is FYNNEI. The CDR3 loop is CASSEALARGYTF. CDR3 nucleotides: TGTGCCAGCAGTGAAGCCCTGGCGCGGGGCTACACCTTC.

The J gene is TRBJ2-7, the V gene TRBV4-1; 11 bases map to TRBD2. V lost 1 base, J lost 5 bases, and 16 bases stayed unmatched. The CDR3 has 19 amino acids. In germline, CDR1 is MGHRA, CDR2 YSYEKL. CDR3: CASSQVDLGLAAVWNEQYF. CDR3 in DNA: TGCGCCAGCAGCCAAGTTGATTTGGGACTAGCGGCGGTTTGGAACGAGCAGTACTTC.

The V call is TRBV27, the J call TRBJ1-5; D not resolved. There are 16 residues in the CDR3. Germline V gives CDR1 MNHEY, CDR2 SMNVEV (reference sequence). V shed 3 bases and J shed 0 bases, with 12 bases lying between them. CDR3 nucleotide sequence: TGTGCCAGCAGTTTCTCGCGGGCGGATAGCAATCAGCCCCAGCATTTT. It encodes CASSFSRADSNQPQHF.

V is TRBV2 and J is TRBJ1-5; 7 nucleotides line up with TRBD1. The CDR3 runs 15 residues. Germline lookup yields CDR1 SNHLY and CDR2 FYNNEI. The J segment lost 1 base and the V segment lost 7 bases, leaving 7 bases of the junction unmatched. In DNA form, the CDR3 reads TGTGCCAGCACCGGAGGACAGGCAAGCAATCAGCCCCAGCATTTT. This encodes CASTGGQASNQPQHF.

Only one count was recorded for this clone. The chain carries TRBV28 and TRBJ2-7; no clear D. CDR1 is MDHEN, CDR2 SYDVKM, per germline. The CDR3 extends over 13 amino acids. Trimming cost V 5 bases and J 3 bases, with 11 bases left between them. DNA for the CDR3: TGTGCCAGCAGTATCACAGTGAACTACGAGCAGTACTTC. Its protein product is CASSITVNYEQYF.

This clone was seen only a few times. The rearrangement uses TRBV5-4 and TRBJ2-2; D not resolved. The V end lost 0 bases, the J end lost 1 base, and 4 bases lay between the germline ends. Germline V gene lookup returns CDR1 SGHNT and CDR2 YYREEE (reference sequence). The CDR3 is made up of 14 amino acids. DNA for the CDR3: TGTGCCAGCAGCTTGGCAGAGAACACCGGGGAGCTGTTTTTT. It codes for CASSLAENTGELFF.

CDR3 region: CASSFRTGDTGELFF. The CDR3, as DNA: TGTGCCAGCAGCTTCCGGACAGGGGACACCGGGGAGCTGTTTTTT. The rearrangement uses TRBV7-3 and TRBJ2-2; 9 nucleotides match TRBD1. The V gene end was trimmed by 3 bases and the J gene end by 3 bases; junction bases not matched to a gene: 2. The germline V gene encodes CDR1 SGHTA and CDR2 FQGTGA. The CDR3 is made up of 15 amino acids.

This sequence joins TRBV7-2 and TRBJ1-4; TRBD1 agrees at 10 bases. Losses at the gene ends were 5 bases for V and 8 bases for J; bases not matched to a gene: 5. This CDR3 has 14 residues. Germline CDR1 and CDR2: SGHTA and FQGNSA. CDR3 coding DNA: TGTGCCAGCAGCCCCCGGGACAGGGGAGAAAAACTGTTTTTT. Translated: CASSPRDRGEKLFF.

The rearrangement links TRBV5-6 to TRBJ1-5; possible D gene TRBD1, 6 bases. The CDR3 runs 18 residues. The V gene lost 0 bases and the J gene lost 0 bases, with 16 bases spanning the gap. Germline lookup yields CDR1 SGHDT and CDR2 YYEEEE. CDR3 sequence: CASSLGTDWGFSNQPQHF. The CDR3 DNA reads TGTGCCAGCAGCTTGGGGACAGACTGGGGCTTTAGCAATCAGCCCCAGCATTTT.

CDR3 in amino acids: CASREQGVNTEAFF. The CDR3, as DNA: TGTGCCAGCAGGGAACAGGGGGTGAACACTGAAGCTTTCTTT. The rearrangement links TRBV6-6 to TRBJ1-1, with TRBD1 identical over 8 bases. V lost 6 bases, J lost 0 bases, and 3 bases stayed unmatched. The germline V gene has CDR1 MNHNY and CDR2 SVGAGI (reference sequence). The CDR3 is 14 residues long.

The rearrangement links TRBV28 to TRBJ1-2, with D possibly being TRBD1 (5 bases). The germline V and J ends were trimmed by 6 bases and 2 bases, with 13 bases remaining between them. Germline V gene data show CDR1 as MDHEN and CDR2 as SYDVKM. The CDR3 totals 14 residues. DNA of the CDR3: TGTGCCAGCAGCTCCTCAGGGCCAAACTATGGCTACACCTTC. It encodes CASSSSGPNYGYTF.

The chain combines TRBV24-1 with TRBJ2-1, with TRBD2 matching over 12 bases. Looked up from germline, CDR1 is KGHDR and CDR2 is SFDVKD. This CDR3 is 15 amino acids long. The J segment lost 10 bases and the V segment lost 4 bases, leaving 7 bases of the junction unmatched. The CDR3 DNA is TGTGCCACCAGTGACACGACTAGCGGGGGCCACGAGCAGTTCTTC. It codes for CATSDTTSGGHEQFF.

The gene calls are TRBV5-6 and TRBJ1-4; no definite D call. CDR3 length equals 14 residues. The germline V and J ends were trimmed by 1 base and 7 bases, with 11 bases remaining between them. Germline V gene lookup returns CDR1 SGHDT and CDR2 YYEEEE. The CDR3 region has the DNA TGTGCCAGCAGCTTGCCGGGTCCGGGTGAAAAACTGTTTTTT. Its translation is CASSLPGPGEKLFF.

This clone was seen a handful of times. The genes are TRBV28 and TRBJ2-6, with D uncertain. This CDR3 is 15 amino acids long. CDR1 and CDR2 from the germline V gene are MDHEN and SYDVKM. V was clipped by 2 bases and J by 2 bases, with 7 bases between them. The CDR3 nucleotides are TGTGCCAGCAGTTTACAGGCCCCTGGGGCCAACGTCCTGACTTTC. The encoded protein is CASSLQAPGANVLTF. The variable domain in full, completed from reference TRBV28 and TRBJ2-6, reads DVKVTQSSRYLVKRTGEKVFLECVQDMDHENMFWYRQDPGLGLRLIYFSYDVKMKEKGDIPEGYSVSREKKERFSLILESASTNQTSMYLCASSLQAPGANVLTFGAGSRLTVL.

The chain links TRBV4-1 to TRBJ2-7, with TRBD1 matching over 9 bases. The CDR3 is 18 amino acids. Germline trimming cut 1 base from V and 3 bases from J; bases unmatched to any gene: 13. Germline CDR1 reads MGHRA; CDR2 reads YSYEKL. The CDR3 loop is CASSQGPPGTGTLYEQYF. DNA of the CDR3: TGCGCCAGCAGCCAAGGTCCCCCCGGGACAGGGACACTCTACGAGCAGTACTTC.

The CDR3 region has the DNA TGTGCCAGCAGCCAAGCGGGAGGGATGTATACGCAGTATTTT. It yields the protein CASSQAGGMYTQYF. V is TRBV3-1 (or the pseudogene TRBV3-2) and J is TRBJ2-3; the match to TRBD2 covers 8 bases. This CDR3 has 14 amino acids. The V gene's germline CDR1 is LGHDT and CDR2 YNNKEL (reference sequence). V lost 1 base and J lost 7; bases outside the gene matches: 4.

The CDR3: CASSVTGNTGELFF. CDR3 sequence (DNA): TGTGCCAGCAGCGTAACGGGGAACACCGGGGAGCTGTTTTTT. This chain connects TRBV9 to TRBJ2-2; D uncertain. Trimming removed 1 base from V and 1 base from J, with 5 bases in between. The CDR3 extends over 14 amino acids. CDR1 and CDR2 (germline): SGDLS, YYNGEE.

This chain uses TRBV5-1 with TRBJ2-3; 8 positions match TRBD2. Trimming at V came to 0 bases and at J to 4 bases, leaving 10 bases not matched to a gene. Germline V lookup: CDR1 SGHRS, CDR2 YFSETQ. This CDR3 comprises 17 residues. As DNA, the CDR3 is TGCGCCAGCAGCTTGGCCTTATCGGGAGGGCCCCCAGATACGCAGTATTTT. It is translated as CASSLALSGGPPDTQYF.

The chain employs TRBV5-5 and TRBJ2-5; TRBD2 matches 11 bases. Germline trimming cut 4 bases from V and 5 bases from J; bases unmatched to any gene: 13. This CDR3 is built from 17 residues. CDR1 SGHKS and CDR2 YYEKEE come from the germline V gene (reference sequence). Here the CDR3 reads CASSVQGLAGGGETQYF. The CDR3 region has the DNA TGTGCCAGCAGCGTCCAAGGTCTAGCGGGAGGTGGGGAGACCCAGTACTTC.

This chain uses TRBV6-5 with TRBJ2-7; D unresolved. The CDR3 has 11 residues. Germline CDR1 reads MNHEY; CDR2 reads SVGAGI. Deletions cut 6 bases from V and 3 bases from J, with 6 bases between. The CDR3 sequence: CASRRFYEQYF. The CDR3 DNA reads TGTGCCAGCAGGCGGTTCTACGAGCAGTACTTC.

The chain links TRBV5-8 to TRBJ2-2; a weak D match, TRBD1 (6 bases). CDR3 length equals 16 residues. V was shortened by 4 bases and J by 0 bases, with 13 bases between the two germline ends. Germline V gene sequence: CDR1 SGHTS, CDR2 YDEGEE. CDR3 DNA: TGTGCCAGCAGCCATCGGACAGCTTCGAACACCGGGGAGCTGTTTTTT. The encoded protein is CASSHRTASNTGELFF.

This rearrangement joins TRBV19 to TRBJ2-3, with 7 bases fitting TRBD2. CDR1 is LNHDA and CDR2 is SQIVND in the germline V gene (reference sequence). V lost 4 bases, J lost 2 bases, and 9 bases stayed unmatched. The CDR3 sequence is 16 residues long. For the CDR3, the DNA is TGTGCCAGTAGTACCCGAGGGCGGGGGAACACAGATACGCAGTATTTT. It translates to CASSTRGRGNTDTQYF.

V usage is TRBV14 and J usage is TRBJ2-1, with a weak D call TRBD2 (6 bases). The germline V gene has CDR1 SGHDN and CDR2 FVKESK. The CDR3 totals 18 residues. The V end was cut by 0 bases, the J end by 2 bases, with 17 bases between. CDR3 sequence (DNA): TGTGCCAGCAGCCAAGATTTGTTGGCGGGGTTCGCCTACAATGAGCAGTTCTTC. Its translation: CASSQDLLAGFAYNEQFF.

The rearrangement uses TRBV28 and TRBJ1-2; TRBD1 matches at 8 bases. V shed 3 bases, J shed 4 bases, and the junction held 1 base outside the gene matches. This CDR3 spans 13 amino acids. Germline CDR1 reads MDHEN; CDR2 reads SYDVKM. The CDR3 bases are TGTGCCAGCAGTTTCAGGGGGCGCTATGGCTACACCTTC. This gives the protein CASSFRGRYGYTF.

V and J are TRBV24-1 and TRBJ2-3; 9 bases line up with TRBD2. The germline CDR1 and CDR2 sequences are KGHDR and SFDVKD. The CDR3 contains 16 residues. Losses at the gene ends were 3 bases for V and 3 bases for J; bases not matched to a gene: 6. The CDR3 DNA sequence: TGTGCCACCAGTGATAGTAGCGGGAGAACGACAGATACGCAGTATTTT. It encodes CATSDSSGRTTDTQYF.